This entry describes one TCR beta chain. Antigen specificity is unknown. This record comes from a study of T cell responses to AZD1222 COVID-19 vaccine. Study-wide findings and caveats: Spike as a whole was targeted by vaccine-associated CD4 TCRs, dominant at 160-218 and 743-854. Only a handful of AZD1222 recipients, roughly 6 in all, had baseline seropositivity. In a largely white British group with more females than males, clonal diversity was possibly underestimated.

The CDR3 runs to 14 residues. Germline V CDR1 and CDR2: SGHVS, FNYEAQ. The V end lost 3 bases, the J end lost 0 bases, and 8 bases lay between the germline ends. Generated by immunoSEQ multiplex PCR, the TCRdb table keeps only in-frame clones and is missing some. The sample includes approximately 180,000 clones, about 85% seen only once; the top ten take 2.6%. The source material was peripheral blood, sampled on day 0 of AZD1222 vaccination. The receptor's source is an adult in good health. The V and J genes are TRBV7-6 and TRBJ2-5; a possible D gene is TRBD2 (5 bases). The CDR3 protein is CASSFPGNQETQYF. DNA for the CDR3: TGTGCCAGCAGCTTCCCGGGGAACCAAGAGACCCAGTACTTC. Full variable domain (missing parts from reference TRBV7-6 and TRBJ2-5): GAGVSQSPRYKVTKRGQDVALRCDPISGHVSLYWYRQALGQGPEFLTYFNYEAQQDKSGLPNDRFSAERPEGSISTLTIQRTEQRDSAMYRCASSFPGNQETQYFGPGTRLLVL.